The T cell receptor (beta chain) described here comes from a study of cytomegalovirus exposure and HLA in healthy donors. This clone was found a few times. V lost 5 bases to trimming and J lost 6 bases, with 17 bases between them. Per germline, CDR1 SEHNR and CDR2 FQNEAQ (reference sequence). The CDR3 covers 14 residues. This PCR relied on a set of 60 Vbeta primers and 13 Jbeta primers. The data were produced by immunoSEQ multiplex PCR, yet TCRdb's version contains in-frame clones alone and is incomplete. The sample has some 150,000 clones, around 88% seen once. The chain couples TRBV7-9 to TRBJ2-7; a possible D gene is TRBD2 (7 bases). The sequencing sample was made of PBMCs. This clonotype was obtained from a woman in her thirties in good health and CMV-seronegative. CDR3 protein: CASSPGGGGAEQYF. CDR3 coding DNA: TGTGCCAGCAGCCCCGGGGGTGGGGGGGCCGAGCAGTACTTC.